This record concerns one T cell receptor beta chain sequence. Clones were read by immunoSEQ multiplex PCR, and TCRdb kept only the in-frame ones, dropping some. Here the sample spans some 19,000 clones, 80% to 90% being singletons. The source of the sample is a study of T cell changes during pregnancy in multiple sclerosis. Trimming took 0 bases from V and 3 from J; bases not matched to a gene: 1. The CDR3 has 15 amino acids. CDR1 and CDR2 (germline): MGHRA, YSYEKL. V and J are TRBV4-1 and TRBJ2-2, with 7 bases aligning to TRBD1. This TCR was recovered from a female donor in good health, enrolled as a control in a pregnancy study. Sequencing used CD8+ T cells from peripheral blood mononuclear cells, obtained after pregnancy. This CDR3 reads CASSQEDRYTGELFF. CDR3 nucleotides: TGCGCCAGCAGCCAAGAGGACAGGTACACCGGGGAGCTGTTTTTT.